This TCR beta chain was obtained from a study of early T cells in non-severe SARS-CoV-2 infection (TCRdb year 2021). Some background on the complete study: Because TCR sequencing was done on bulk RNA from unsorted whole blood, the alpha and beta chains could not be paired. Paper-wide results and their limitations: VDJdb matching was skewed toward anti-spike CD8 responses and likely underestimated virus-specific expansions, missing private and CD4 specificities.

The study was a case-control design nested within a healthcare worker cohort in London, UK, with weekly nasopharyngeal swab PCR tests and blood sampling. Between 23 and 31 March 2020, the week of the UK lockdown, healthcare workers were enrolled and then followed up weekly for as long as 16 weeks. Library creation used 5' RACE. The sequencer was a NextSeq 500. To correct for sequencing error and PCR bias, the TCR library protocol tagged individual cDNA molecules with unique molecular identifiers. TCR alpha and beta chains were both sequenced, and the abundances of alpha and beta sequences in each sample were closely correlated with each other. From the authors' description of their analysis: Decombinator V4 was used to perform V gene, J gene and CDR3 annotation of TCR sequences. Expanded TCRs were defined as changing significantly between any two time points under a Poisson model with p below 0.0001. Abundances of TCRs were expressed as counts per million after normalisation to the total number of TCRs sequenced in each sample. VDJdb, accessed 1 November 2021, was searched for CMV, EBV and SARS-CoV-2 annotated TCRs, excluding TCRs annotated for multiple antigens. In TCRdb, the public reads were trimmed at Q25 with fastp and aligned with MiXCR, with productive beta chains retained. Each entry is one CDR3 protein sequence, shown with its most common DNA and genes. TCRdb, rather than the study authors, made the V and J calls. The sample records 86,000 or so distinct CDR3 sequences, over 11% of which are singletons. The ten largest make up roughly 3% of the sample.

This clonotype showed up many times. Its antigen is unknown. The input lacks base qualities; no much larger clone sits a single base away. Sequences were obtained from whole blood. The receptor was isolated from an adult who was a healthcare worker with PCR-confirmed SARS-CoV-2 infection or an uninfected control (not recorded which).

The CDR3 sequence is CASSTPTGGNTEAFF. The base sequence is TGTGCCAGCAGCACCCCGACAGGGGGCAACACTGAAGCTTTCTTT. The V gene is TRBV5-4 and the J gene is TRBJ1-1, with 10 junctional bases fitting TRBD1. V ends up 4 bases short and J 2 bases short, with an unmatched junction base count of 5. From the germline V gene (reference sequence), CDR1 is SGHNT and CDR2 is YYREEE. Spanning cysteine to phenylalanine, the CDR3 consists of 15 amino acids. This entry keeps only the CDR3 DNA: 45 bases, framed from base 1.